This is a list of T cell receptor beta chains from one sample in a study of TIL therapy for anti-PD-1-resistant metastatic lung cancer. The data were produced by immunoSEQ multiplex PCR, yet TCRdb's version contains in-frame clones alone and is incomplete. Of around 19,000 clones in the sample, roughly 80% were seen once. Material: blood, obtained at baseline. Receptors originate from a person aged 30 to 80 with non-small cell lung cancer. Each CDR3 is given with its conserved first and last residue.

TRBV10-3 CAISWTVTSTDTQYF
TRBV7-3 CASRPPPQQETQYF
TRBV14 CASSQRYGTVERTQYF
TRBV7-3 CASSLTADYGYTF
TRBV5-1 CASSSRGGGFGYTF
TRBV7-2 CASRSGTGLYNEQFF
TRBV28 CASSLVGPSYEQYF
TRBV19 CASSAGTSGGYEQYF
TRBV5-5 CASSPFVPPGADTQYF
TRBV2 CASRIGVTKNIQYF
TRBV6-5 CASSPGLRTSYEQYF
TRBV7-7 CASSSTAEGSTGELFF
TRBV11-3 CASSFEGEDTQYF
TRBV7-3 CASSWRGTDADTQYF
TRBV9 CASSVGDRNYGYTF
TRBV5-1 CASSLGSAAGYGYTF
TRBV6-5 CASSPHRGGYTF
TRBV14 CASSLYAGQAETQYF
TRBV4-3 CASSPTMNTEAFF
TRBV6-5 CASSARKSGYTF
TRBV28 CASRSPPGLGNTIYF
TRBV19 CASSPQGASGNTIYF
TRBV25-1 CARQETQYF
TRBV7-3 CASSLRDARGSSPLHF
TRBV9 CASSRGSYSNQPQHF
TRBV19 CASRGQGELGEQYF
TRBV6-6 CATRDSNQPQHF
TRBV11-2 CASSPTGVPYEQYF
TRBV27 CASTGRHNEQFF
TRBV11-3 CASSLEISETQYF
TRBV19 CASSIRQGSTDTQYF
TRBV10-1 CASSESLLESVEDGYTF
TRBV4-3 CASSQDSGSQETQYF
TRBV28 CASSDSGGAVDTQYF
TRBV19 CASRSGRGQNTEAFF
TRBV6-1 CASSDGTGFLEPQHF
TRBV9 CASSVWGESADTQYF
TRBV2 CASRPGGRIEKLFF
TRBV11-2 CASSPGAGELSSYNSPLHF
TRBV5-1 CASSPEGSYEQYF
TRBV19 CASSPDWAGSRGRKNIQYF